Following are 24 T cell receptor beta chains from one sample sequenced in a study of T cells in Graves' hyperthyroidism and ophthalmopathy. From RNA transcripts, TCR beta CDR3 regions were amplified. The primer set for the first-round RT-PCR of the TCR CDR3 was HTBI. TCRdb re-derived calls from the multiplex PCR reads in MiXCR, one entry per CDR3 protein. The table has about 540,000 distinct CDR3 sequences, about half seen once; the top ten hold around 8%. Material: peripheral blood or thyroid tissue (not recorded which). The source is a woman aged 18-29 years with Graves' hyperthyroidism.

This clonotype was seen at least ten times. The chain has TRBV12-3 or TRBV12-4 and TRBJ2-7; 10 bases match TRBD2. The trim removed 4 bases at V and 3 bases at J, leaving 6 bases unmatched. The length of the CDR3 is 15 residues. DNA of the CDR3: TGTGCCAGCAGTTCGACTAGCGGGCAGATCTACGAGCAGTACTTC. This sequence encodes CASSSTSGQIYEQYF.

This clonotype has ten or more counts. The rearrangement joins TRBV29-1 to TRBJ1-2; D is undetermined. This CDR3 region has 14 residues. Trimming removed 0 bases at V and 1 base at J, with 9 bases between. CDR1 SQVTM and CDR2 ANQGSEA come from the germline V gene. This CDR3 is CSVEDLADNYGYTF. As DNA, the CDR3 is TGCAGCGTTGAAGATCTCGCCGATAACTATGGCTACACCTTC. Based on the CDR3 plus reference TRBV29-1 and TRBJ1-2, the full variable domain is SAVISQKPSRDICQRGTSLTIQCQVDSQVTMMFWYRQQPGQSLTLIATANQGSEATYESGFVIDKFPISRPNLTFSTLTVSNMSPEDSSIYLCSVEDLADNYGYTFGSGTRLTVV.

This clonotype has at least ten counts. The V gene is TRBV25-1, the J gene TRBJ1-6; the D gene is possibly TRBD1 (5 bases). V was clipped by 1 base and J by 10 bases, with 11 bases between them. This CDR3 comprises 14 residues. CDR1 is MGHDK, CDR2 SYGVNS, per germline. The chain's CDR3 is CASSESGGNSPLHF. The CDR3 DNA reads TGTGCCAGCAGTGAATCGGGGGGAAACTCACCCCTCCACTTT.

In its sample, this clonotype was seen many times. The rearrangement links TRBV19 to TRBJ1-5; D remains ambiguous. Germline CDR1 and CDR2: LNHDA and SQIVND (reference sequence). This CDR3 is 13 amino acids long. The ends were cut back, 2 bases at V and 8 bases at J, with 10 bases in the middle. The CDR3 spells CASSIQGLEPQHF. The CDR3, as DNA: TGTGCCAGTAGTATACAAGGGTTGGAGCCCCAGCATTTT.

In this sample, this clonotype turned up a few times. The chain recombines TRBV5-5 with TRBJ2-7, with D perhaps TRBD1 (6 bases). CDR3 size: 15 residues. Germline V gene lookup returns CDR1 SGHKS and CDR2 YYEKEE (reference sequence). V was cut by 4 bases and J by 0 bases, with 14 bases left in between. CDR3 bases: TGTGCCAGCAGCCAAACCGGACAGAGCTCCTACGAGCAGTACTTC. Amino acids: CASSQTGQSSYEQYF.

Ten or more counts support this clonotype. The J gene is TRBJ1-1, the V gene TRBV2; D is ambiguous. Germline assignment: CDR1 SNHLY and CDR2 FYNNEI. This CDR3 region has 14 residues. Trimming stripped 6 bases from V and 8 bases from J, with 19 bases between. This CDR3 is CASRPPHLSGEAFF. CDR3 nucleotide sequence: TGTGCCAGCAGGCCCCCGCACCTGTCGGGGGAAGCTTTCTTT.

This clonotype was counted ten times or more. The rearrangement joins TRBV19 to TRBJ2-2; TRBD2 matches at 8 bases. Looked up from germline, CDR1 is LNHDA and CDR2 is SQIVND (reference sequence). V lost 7 bases to trimming and J lost 3 bases; unmatched junction nucleotides: 4. The length of the CDR3 is 14 residues. The CDR3 sequence: CASIEREYTGELFF. The CDR3 DNA is TGTGCCAGTATCGAGCGGGAGTACACCGGGGAGCTGTTTTTT.

The V gene is TRBV11-3, the J gene TRBJ2-7, with 9 positions matching TRBD1. Germline V CDR1 and CDR2: SGHNT, YENEEA. Trimming removed 7 bases from V and 3 bases from J; junction bases left unmatched: 7. The CDR3 runs to 14 residues. CDR3 region: CASTERGQGYEQYF. Written as DNA, the CDR3 is TGTGCCAGCACCGAACGGGGACAGGGCTACGAGCAGTACTTC.

This chain joins TRBV19 and TRBJ2-7; 11 nucleotides align to TRBD2. Per germline, CDR1 LNHDA and CDR2 SQIVND (reference sequence). With V trimmed by 6 bases and J by 3 bases, 7 bases remained unmatched. This CDR3 region has 15 residues. CDR3 bases: TGTGCCAGTAGAAAGACTAGCGGGACCAACTACGAGCAGTACTTC. This gives the protein CASRKTSGTNYEQYF.

This chain links TRBV7-8 with TRBJ2-5; the D gene is possibly TRBD2 (6 bases). In germline, CDR1 is SGHVS, CDR2 FQNEAQ. The CDR3 consists of 15 residues. V lost 0 bases to trimming and J lost 9 bases, with 17 bases between them. DNA of the CDR3: TGTGCCAGCAGCTTAGCTGAGGCAGGGAGGCAGCCCCAGTACTTC. This sequence encodes CASSLAEAGRQPQYF.

At least ten counts were recorded for this clonotype. The V gene is TRBV20-1, the J gene TRBJ1-1; no clear D gene. Trimming pared 0 bases from V and 3 bases from J, leaving 8 bases between. CDR3 size: 13 residues. Germline V lookup: CDR1 DFQATT, CDR2 SNEGSKA (reference sequence). For the CDR3, the DNA is TGCAGTGCTAGAGAAGACACGCACACTGAAGCTTTCTTT. Translated, it gives CSAREDTHTEAFF.

This clonotype has just one count. At one of its ends the junction is not consistent with the germline gene, which may arise from a read error. The V gene is TRBV2, the J gene TRBJ2-2; 7 positions agree with TRBD2. This CDR3 is built from 16 residues. Germline CDR1 reads SNHLY; CDR2 reads FYNNEI. CDR3 sequence reads: CASSYSGGGGSGKLFF. CDR3 sequence (DNA): TGTGCCAGCAGTTACTCCGGCGGGGGAGGATCCGGGAAGCTGTTTTTT.

The chain uses TRBV7-9 and TRBJ1-4; weak D call: TRBD1 (5 bases). The CDR3 extends over 16 amino acids. The V and J ends lost 5 bases and 6 bases respectively, with 19 bases between them. In germline, CDR1 is SEHNR, CDR2 FQNEAQ (reference sequence). CDR3: CASSPSGGGPDEKLFF. CDR3 bases: TGTGCCAGCAGCCCCTCTGGGGGAGGGCCAGATGAAAAACTGTTTTTT.

A remark on this clonotype: A much larger clonotype is one base distant, so this may be a read error. The CDR3 end shows no conserved phenylalanine or tryptophan, and so a read error is likely. This chain uses TRBV10-2 with TRBJ2-7; 8 bases are shared with TRBD1. V dropped 6 bases and J dropped 7; count of bases not matched to a gene: 5. From germline, CDR1 is WSHSY and CDR2 SAAADI. The CDR3 sequence is 12 residues long. CDR3 bases: TGCGCCAGCAGGGACAGGGTACTTGAGCAGTACTCC. Its translation is CASRDRVLEQYS.

This clonotype has a count of ten or more. The V gene is TRBV15, the J gene TRBJ2-7, with D unresolved. The CDR3 has 13 residues. Germline V gene lookup returns CDR1 LNHNV and CDR2 YYDKDF (reference sequence). V was pared by 4 bases and J by 9 bases, with 16 bases between. As DNA, the CDR3 is TGTGCCACCAGCATTACACTTTCTCGCCCGCAGTACTTC. Amino acids: CATSITLSRPQYF.

V usage is TRBV7-2 and J usage is TRBJ2-3; 10 bases map to TRBD2. V dropped 5 bases and J dropped 3; count of bases not matched to a gene: 5. This CDR3 has 15 residues. Per the germline V gene, CDR1 is SGHTA and CDR2 is FQGNSA. The CDR3 loop reads CASSQTSGKTDTQYF. In DNA form, the CDR3 reads TGTGCCAGCAGCCAAACTAGCGGGAAAACAGATACGCAGTATTTT.

The rearrangement uses TRBV9 and TRBJ2-7; D is unclear. The CDR3 covers 14 residues. Trimming pared 0 bases from V and 7 bases from J, leaving 14 bases between. Germline-derived CDR1 and CDR2 are SGDLS and YYNGEE. CDR3 region: CASSVVPEANEQYF. CDR3 DNA: TGTGCCAGCAGCGTAGTTCCAGAGGCCAATGAGCAGTACTTC. Full variable domain (remainder filled in from reference TRBV9 and TRBJ2-7): DSGVTQTPKHLITATGQRVTLRCSPRSGDLSVYWYQQSLDQGLQFLIQYYNGEERAKGNILERFSAQQFPDLHSELNLSSLELGDSALYFCASSVVPEANEQYFGPGTRLTVT.

The CDR3, as DNA: TGCAGCGTTAGTGGTGGCGGGATAGGGTTCTACGAGCAGTACTTC. As protein: CSVSGGGIGFYEQYF. This chain uses TRBV29-1 with TRBJ2-7; maybe TRBD2 (6 bases). The germline CDR1 and CDR2 sequences are SQVTM and ANQGSEA. This CDR3 contains 15 residues. V was clipped by 5 bases and J by 3 bases, with 20 bases between them.

J is TRBJ2-2 and V is TRBV7-8; weak D call: TRBD2 (6 bases). The CDR3 contains 18 residues. The germline V gene has CDR1 SGHVS and CDR2 FQNEAQ. Trimming took off 5 bases at V and 2 bases at J, with 21 bases between the two ends. CDR3 nucleotides: TGTGCCAGCAGCCAAGAGAGGAGGGCTGGGATTAACACCGGGGAGCTGTTTTTT. Translating gives CASSQERRAGINTGELFF.

The rearrangement uses TRBV7-8 and TRBJ1-4; D is perhaps TRBD1 (6 bases). CDR1 is SGHVS and CDR2 is FQNEAQ in the germline V gene. The CDR3 sequence is 15 residues long. The V end lost 2 bases, the J end lost 10 bases, and 17 bases lay between the germline ends. In nucleotides, the CDR3 is TGTGCCAGCAGCTTACAGGGGAGGTTTGGGAGAAAACTGTTTTTT. It specifies CASSLQGRFGRKLFF.

The rearrangement links TRBV7-8 to TRBJ2-3, with a tentative D call TRBD2 (5 bases). Trimming stripped 5 bases from V and 10 bases from J, with 16 bases between. Germline lookup yields CDR1 SGHVS and CDR2 FQNEAQ. The CDR3 has 13 residues. In nucleotides, the CDR3 is TGTGCCAGCAGCCAAGATCGGAGGTCTGCGCAGTATTTT. Its translation: CASSQDRRSAQYF.

V and J are TRBV5-1 and TRBJ2-2, with D hard to call. There are 15 residues in the CDR3. Per germline, CDR1 SGHRS and CDR2 YFSETQ. The ends were cut back, 5 bases at V and 1 base at J, with 12 bases in the middle. CDR3 sequence: CASRPQPGNTGELFF. In nucleotides, the CDR3 is TGCGCCAGCAGACCACAACCAGGGAACACCGGGGAGCTGTTTTTT. Full variable domain (outside the CDR3, taken from reference TRBV5-1 and TRBJ2-2): KAGVTQTPRYLIKTRGQQVTLSCSPISGHRSVSWYQQTPGQGLQFLFEYFSETQRNKGNFPGRFSGRQFSNSRSEMNVSTLELGDSALYLCASRPQPGNTGELFFGEGSRLTVL.

The chain carries TRBV24-1 and TRBJ2-3, with unresolved D. This CDR3 comprises 13 residues. Germline assignment: CDR1 KGHDR and CDR2 SFDVKD. V was trimmed by 4 bases and J by 3 bases, leaving 7 bases between them. This chain's CDR3 is CATSDPGTDTQYF. CDR3 coding DNA: TGTGCCACCAGTGACCCGGGTACAGATACGCAGTATTTT.

There are many counts of this clonotype. In DNA form, the CDR3 reads TGTGCCAGCAGCCAGGACTTCTTCCTCTCTGGGGCCAACGTCCTGACTTTC. Its translation is CASSQDFFLSGANVLTF. The chain is built from TRBV13 and TRBJ2-6, with D possibly being TRBD2 (5 bases). The CDR3 is 17 amino acids. Trimming pared 5 bases from V and 0 bases from J, leaving 14 bases between. Germline-derived CDR1 and CDR2 are PRHDT and FYEKMQ (reference sequence).